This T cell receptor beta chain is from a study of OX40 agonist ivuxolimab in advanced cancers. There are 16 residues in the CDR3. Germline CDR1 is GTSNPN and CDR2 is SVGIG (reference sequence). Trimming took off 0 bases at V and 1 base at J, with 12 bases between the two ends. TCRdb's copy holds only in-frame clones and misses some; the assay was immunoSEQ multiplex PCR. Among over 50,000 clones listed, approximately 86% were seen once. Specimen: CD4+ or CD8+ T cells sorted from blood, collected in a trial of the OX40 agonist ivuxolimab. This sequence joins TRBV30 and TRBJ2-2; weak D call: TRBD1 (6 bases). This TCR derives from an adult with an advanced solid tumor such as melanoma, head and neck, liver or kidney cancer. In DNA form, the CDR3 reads TGTGCCTGGAGTGTACGGGCAGGGGTGAACACCGGGGAGCTGTTTTTT. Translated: CAWSVRAGVNTGELFF.